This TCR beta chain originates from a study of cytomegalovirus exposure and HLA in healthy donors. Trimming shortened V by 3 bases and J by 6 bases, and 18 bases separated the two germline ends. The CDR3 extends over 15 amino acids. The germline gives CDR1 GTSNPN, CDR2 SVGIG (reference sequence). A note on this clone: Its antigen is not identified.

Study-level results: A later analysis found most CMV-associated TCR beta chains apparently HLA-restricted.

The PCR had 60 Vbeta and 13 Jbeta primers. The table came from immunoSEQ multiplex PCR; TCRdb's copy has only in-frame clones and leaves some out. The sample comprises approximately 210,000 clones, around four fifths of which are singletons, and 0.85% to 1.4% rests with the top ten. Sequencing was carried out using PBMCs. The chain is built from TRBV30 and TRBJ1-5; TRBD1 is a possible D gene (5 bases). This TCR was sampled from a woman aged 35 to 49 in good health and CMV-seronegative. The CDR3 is CAWRAAGGPGQPQHF. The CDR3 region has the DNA TGTGCCTGGAGGGCCGCCGGGGGACCTGGTCAGCCCCAGCATTTT.